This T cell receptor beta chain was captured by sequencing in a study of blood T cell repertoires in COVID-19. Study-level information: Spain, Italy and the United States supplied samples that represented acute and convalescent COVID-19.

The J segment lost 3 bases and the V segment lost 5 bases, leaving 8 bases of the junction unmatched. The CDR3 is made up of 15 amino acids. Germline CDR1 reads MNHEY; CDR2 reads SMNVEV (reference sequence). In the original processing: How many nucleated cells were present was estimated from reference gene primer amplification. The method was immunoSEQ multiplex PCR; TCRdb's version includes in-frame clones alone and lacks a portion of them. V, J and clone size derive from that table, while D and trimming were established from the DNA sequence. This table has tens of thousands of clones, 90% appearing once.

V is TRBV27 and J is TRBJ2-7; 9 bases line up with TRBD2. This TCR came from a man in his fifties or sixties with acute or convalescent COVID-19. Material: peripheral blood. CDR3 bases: TGTGCCAGCAGTATGCGACTAGCGGCAGTCTACGAGCAGTACTTC. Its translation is CASSMRLAAVYEQYF.